The T cell receptor (beta chain) described here comes from a study of OX40 agonist ivuxolimab in advanced cancers. V shed 3 bases and J 3 bases; nucleotides not matched to a gene: 5. The CDR3 runs 15 residues. Germline V gene sequence: CDR1 SGHAT, CDR2 FQNNGV. Measured with immunoSEQ multiplex PCR; TCRdb has only the in-frame clones, and not every one. There are around 80,000 clones in the sample; 70% to 90% occur only once, and approximately 0.71% lies in the top ten. For this clone: Its antigen is unidentified.

General study results and limits: Among T cells, CD8+ cells averaged more expanded clones than CD4+ cells.

This clonotype originated in an adult with an advanced solid tumor such as melanoma, head and neck, liver or kidney cancer. This sequence joins TRBV11-2 and TRBJ2-7, with TRBD1 matching 10 bases. This specimen consisted of CD4+ or CD8+ T cells sorted from blood, obtained in a trial of the OX40 agonist ivuxolimab. Here the CDR3 DNA reads TGTGCCAGCAGCTTTCCGGGACAGGGGCTCTACGAGCAGTACTTC. It encodes CASSFPGQGLYEQYF.